This T cell receptor beta chain emerged from a study of blood T cell dynamics during melanoma immunotherapy. The overall study: Patients with metastatic melanoma got pembrolizumab or nivolumab-ipilimumab as first-line care.

Time point here: week 3, after first cycle of checkpoint inhibitor. Sampling occurred pretreatment (T0) and at week 3 (W3), after cycle one of checkpoint blockade. Germline V gives CDR1 SGHDT, CDR2 YYEEEE. The CDR3 has 15 residues. Between the trimmed V and J ends, which lost 4 bases and 8 bases, there was a span of 19 bases. DNA loading was fixed at about 340 ng for all bulk PBMC samples. This table comes from immunoSEQ multiplex PCR, and its TCRdb copy is limited to in-frame clones, with some not included. This table holds approximately 28,000 clones, approximately 80% found once. The clonotype was recovered from a human donor with melanoma. This chain joins TRBV5-6 and TRBJ2-1; the D gene is possibly TRBD2 (6 bases). Specimen: blood, collected from a patient treated with checkpoint blockade. This CDR3 reads CASSPWDAGRDEQFF. Written as DNA, the CDR3 is TGTGCCAGCAGCCCCTGGGACGCGGGGCGGGATGAGCAGTTCTTC.